Presented here are 21 T cell receptor beta chains from one specimen sequenced in a study of T cell responses to AZD1222 COVID-19 vaccine. TCRdb keeps only in-frame clones here, not all; method: immunoSEQ multiplex PCR. Of 110,000 or so clones detected, 88% appear once; the ten largest clones hold about 9.1%. The sequences come from peripheral blood, collected on day 0 of AZD1222 vaccination. These TCRs come from an adult in good health.

Remarks on this clone: The sample has other DNA sequences that encode this CDR3 too. The chain carries TRBV7-3 and TRBJ2-1, with 12 nucleotides matching TRBD2. Germline trimming cut 2 bases from V and 5 bases from J; bases unmatched to any gene: 1. The V gene's germline CDR1 is SGHTA and CDR2 FQGTGA. The CDR3 spans 15 residues. CDR3 in amino acids: CASSLGLAGHNEQFF. In DNA form, the CDR3 reads TGTGCCAGCAGCTTAGGACTAGCGGGGCACAATGAGCAGTTCTTC.

This chain links TRBV5-1 with TRBJ2-3; D is uncertain. This CDR3 contains 14 residues. Trimming left V 2 bases short and J 0 bases short, with 7 bases between. Looked up from germline, CDR1 is SGHRS and CDR2 is YFSETQ. CDR3 bases: TGCGCCAGCAGCTTACTCACTAGCACAGATACGCAGTATTTT. Amino acids: CASSLLTSTDTQYF. The entire variable domain, with the rest obtained from reference TRBV5-1 and TRBJ2-3, is as follows: KAGVTQTPRYLIKTRGQQVTLSCSPISGHRSVSWYQQTPGQGLQFLFEYFSETQRNKGNFPGRFSGRQFSNSRSEMNVSTLELGDSALYLCASSLLTSTDTQYFGPGTRLTVL.

The gene calls are TRBV10-3 and TRBJ2-1; D remains unclear. Germline loops: CDR1 ENHRY, CDR2 SYGVKD. The V gene lost 10 bases and the J gene lost 4 bases, with 8 bases spanning the gap. This CDR3 is 11 amino acids long. The CDR3 loop reads CATEKYNEQFF. CDR3 coding DNA: TGTGCCACCGAGAAATACAATGAGCAGTTCTTC.

The chain recombines TRBV4-2 with TRBJ2-1, with TRBD2 matching 10 bases. The V segment lost 1 base and the J segment 3 bases; nucleotides outside the gene matches: 18. Per germline, CDR1 LGHNA and CDR2 YNFKEQ. The CDR3 is made up of 21 amino acids. CDR3 DNA: TGTGCCAGCAGCCAAGCAAGCGGACAGGGCCGTAGCGGGAGGCGCTACAATGAGCAGTTCTTC. Amino acids: CASSQASGQGRSGRRYNEQFF.

The rearrangement links TRBV5-1 to TRBJ1-2, with TRBD1 matching over 8 bases. V was pared by 4 bases and J by 8 bases, with 7 bases of the junction left unmatched. The CDR3 runs to 13 residues. Germline V gene data show CDR1 as SGHRS and CDR2 as YFSETQ. The CDR3 sequence is CASSTGTGLGYTF. The CDR3, as DNA: TGCGCCAGCAGCACCGGGACAGGCCTAGGCTACACCTTC.

V usage is TRBV28 and J usage is TRBJ1-4; the D gene is possibly TRBD1 (5 bases). Trimming took 6 bases from V and 8 from J, leaving 10 bases between them. Germline lookup yields CDR1 MDHEN and CDR2 SYDVKM. This CDR3 region has 12 residues. CDR3 nucleotides: TGTGCCAGCAGCAACCCAGGGGAAAAACTGTTTTTT. Its protein is CASSNPGEKLFF.

The chain links TRBV27 to TRBJ1-3; no clear D gene. V lost 1 base and J lost 4, with 11 bases in between. CDR1 MNHEY and CDR2 SMNVEV come from the germline V gene (reference sequence). The CDR3 contains 15 residues. CDR3 bases: TGTGCCAGCAGTTTATTCAGCGGGCACGGAAACACCATATATTTT. Translation gives CASSLFSGHGNTIYF.

Only one count was recorded for this clone. The V and J genes are TRBV7-2 and TRBJ1-5; 10 bases agree with TRBD1. Germline CDR1 SGHTA, CDR2 FQGNSA. The CDR3 has 15 amino acids. The junction had 5 bases not matched to a gene; V was cut back by 3 bases and J by 6 bases. This CDR3 is CASSLTGGDFQPQHF. The CDR3 DNA follows: TGTGCCAGCAGCTTGACAGGGGGCGATTTTCAGCCCCAGCATTTT.

The rearrangement links TRBV15 to TRBJ1-1, with unresolved D. Per the germline V gene, CDR1 is LNHNV and CDR2 is YYDKDF (reference sequence). With 7 bases removed from V and 6 bases from J, the gap between germline ends came to 18 bases. The CDR3 covers 14 residues. The CDR3 is CATTQPDGWAEAFF. The CDR3 bases are TGTGCCACCACACAACCCGACGGTTGGGCTGAAGCTTTCTTT.

The chain has TRBV6-5 and TRBJ2-1; TRBD2 matches at 14 bases. Germline assignment: CDR1 MNHEY and CDR2 SVGAGI. The CDR3 loop spans 15 amino acids. V lost 7 bases to trimming and J lost 9 bases; unmatched junction nucleotides: 8. The CDR3 loop is CASIRLAGGLGEQFF. CDR3 nucleotide sequence: TGTGCCAGCATACGACTAGCGGGAGGGTTAGGTGAGCAGTTCTTC.

This chain uses TRBV27 with TRBJ2-3, with 12 nucleotides matching TRBD2. Germline-derived CDR1 and CDR2 are MNHEY and SMNVEV (reference sequence). This CDR3 comprises 14 residues. The trim removed 7 bases at V and 8 bases at J, leaving 7 bases unmatched. DNA for the CDR3: TGTGCCAGCACTCCTAGCGGGAGGGGGGGTACGCAGTATTTT. It translates to CASTPSGRGGTQYF.

V usage is TRBV7-6 and J usage is TRBJ2-5; the D gene is possibly TRBD2 (5 bases). CDR1 and CDR2 (germline): SGHVS, FNYEAQ. V lost 10 bases and J 3 bases, leaving 15 bases between the germline ends. This CDR3 spans 13 amino acids. For the CDR3, the DNA is TGTGCCATCGGGTACGGGGTGGAAGAGACCCAGTACTTC. Amino acids: CAIGYGVEETQYF.

The chain is built from TRBV6-5 and TRBJ2-7, with D possibly being TRBD1 (6 bases). The CDR3 extends over 14 amino acids. The germline CDR1 and CDR2 sequences are MNHEY and SVGAGI. V lost 6 bases and J 3 bases, leaving 15 bases between the germline ends. CDR3 sequence: CASRKTGQGYEQYF. CDR3 DNA sequence: TGTGCCAGCAGAAAAACGGGACAAGGCTACGAGCAGTACTTC.

The rearrangement joins TRBV12-3 or TRBV12-4 to TRBJ2-1; D gene uncertain. The CDR3 runs to 12 residues. Between the trimmed V and J ends, which lost 7 bases and 7 bases, there was a span of 11 bases. The DNA of the CDR3 is TGTGCCAGCACCCGCTTTTCAAATGAGCAGTTCTTC. This translates into CASTRFSNEQFF.

V gene TRBV24-1 combines with J gene TRBJ2-3, with TRBD1 as a possible D gene (7 bases). This CDR3 contains 15 residues. Trimming left V 0 bases short and J 4 bases short, with 10 bases between. In germline, CDR1 is KGHDR, CDR2 SFDVKD. The DNA of the CDR3 is TGTGCCACCAGTGATTTGACCAGGGGGGCAGATACGCAGTATTTT. Translating gives CATSDLTRGADTQYF.

The chain has TRBV5-4 and TRBJ1-2, with a tentative D call TRBD1 (6 bases). Germline-derived CDR1 and CDR2 are SGHNT and YYREEE (reference sequence). Trimming removed 2 bases from V and 2 bases from J, with 10 bases in between. The CDR3 covers 14 residues. The CDR3: CASSFRQENYGYTF. In DNA form, the CDR3 reads TGTGCCAGCAGCTTCCGACAGGAAAACTATGGCTACACCTTC.

The CDR3 DNA sequence: TGTGCCAGCAGCCCTAGGACAGCAACTGGCTACGAGCAGTACTTC. This gives the protein CASSPRTATGYEQYF. The rearrangement joins TRBV11-2 to TRBJ2-7; maybe TRBD1 (6 bases). This CDR3 comprises 15 residues. Trimming took off 5 bases at V and 3 bases at J, with 17 bases between the two ends. In germline, CDR1 is SGHAT, CDR2 FQNNGV.

The rearrangement uses TRBV5-4 and TRBJ2-3; 10 nucleotides line up with TRBD2. The CDR3 is made up of 16 amino acids. Germline V gives CDR1 SGHNT, CDR2 YYREEE (reference sequence). The junction had 9 bases not matched to a gene; V was cut back by 2 bases and J by 6 bases. The CDR3 DNA follows: TGTGCCAGCAGCTTTGAGAGCGGGAGGGCCCCGGATACGCAGTATTTT. Protein product: CASSFESGRAPDTQYF.

The chain has TRBV27 and TRBJ2-1; no definite D call. Trimming left V 2 bases short and J 0 bases short, with 17 bases between. The CDR3 loop spans 18 amino acids. Germline CDR1 reads MNHEY; CDR2 reads SMNVEV (reference sequence). The CDR3 region has the DNA TGTGCCAGCAGTTTACCGCCAACGTCGAGGAGCTCCTACAATGAGCAGTTCTTC. The encoded protein is CASSLPPTSRSSYNEQFF.

V and J are TRBV5-1 and TRBJ1-1, with TRBD1 as a possible D gene (6 bases). The CDR3 sequence is 15 residues long. Trimming left V 4 bases short and J 0 bases short, with 13 bases between. CDR1 is SGHRS and CDR2 is YFSETQ in the germline V gene. The CDR3 bases are TGCGCCAGCAGCCGGGACAATCCCATGAACACTGAAGCTTTCTTT. It encodes CASSRDNPMNTEAFF.

The chain is built from TRBV3-1 (or the pseudogene TRBV3-2) and TRBJ1-1, with D perhaps TRBD1 (5 bases). This CDR3 is built from 13 residues. Germline values: CDR1 LGHDT, CDR2 YNNKEL (reference sequence). V was shortened by 3 bases and J by 2 bases, with 7 bases between the two germline ends. The DNA for the CDR3 is TGTGCCAGCAGCCAGGACACCAACACTGAAGCTTTCTTT. It is translated as CASSQDTNTEAFF.